This TCR beta chain comes out of a study of spatial heterogeneity in lung cancer. Findings of the study overall: Resection blood, more than follow-up blood, showed ubiquitous expanded tumor TCRs.

TCR cDNA molecules were tagged individually, and each one carried a unique molecular identifier. Each CDR3 protein is one row after TCRdb ran MiXCR on the 5' RACE reads. The table has around 1,700 distinct CDR3 sequences, about a fifth seen once. V was shortened by 5 bases and J by 3 bases, with 13 bases between the two germline ends. The CDR3 totals 15 residues. Germline assignment: CDR1 SGHVS and CDR2 FNYEAQ. Notes on this clonotype: No antigen is known for it.

Time point here: blood at routine non-recurrence follow-up after resection. The chain recombines TRBV7-6 with TRBJ1-4; D ambiguous. The clonotype was recovered from a male donor with early-stage non-small cell lung cancer. The specimen comprised PBMCs, sampled at follow-up. The CDR3 loop reads CASSQSPGANEKLFF. DNA of the CDR3: TGTGCCAGCAGCCAAAGTCCTGGGGCTAATGAAAAACTGTTTTTT.